The 28 T cell receptor beta chains given below trace back to one sample, sequenced in a study of blood T cell repertoires in COVID-19 (dated by TCRdb to the early 2020s). The receptor library was made with the immunoSEQ multiplex PCR assay. Imported from immuneACCESS, the table was reduced by TCRdb to in-frame sequences with V and J called. These copies leave out some clones; in studies compared against another copy, an unresolved V gene accounts for under half, and the cause of the remainder is not known. The sample includes over 200,000 clones, with about nine tenths observed a single time. The ten largest clonotypes hold roughly 6% of the sample. Specimen: peripheral blood. The receptors were gathered from a man in his sixties who had recovered from COVID-19.

In regard to this clone: The identical CDR3 is also encoded by other nucleotide sequences in the sample. V usage is TRBV2 and J usage is TRBJ2-7, with 8 nucleotides matching TRBD2. Trimming removed 8 bases from V and 2 bases from J; junction bases left unmatched: 26. Germline V gene sequence: CDR1 SNHLY, CDR2 FYNNEI. There are 20 residues in the CDR3. The CDR3 DNA reads TGTGCCAGCGGCGGGGGGAGTTGGGGGGGCTGGTTGCCTTCTACCTACGAGCAGTACTTC. This translates into CASGGGSWGGWLPSTYEQYF.

This chain connects TRBV6-5 to TRBJ1-1; unclear D gene. Germline CDR1 reads MNHEY; CDR2 reads SVGAGI. Deletions cut 2 bases from V and 0 bases from J, with 7 bases between. This CDR3 spans 14 amino acids. In nucleotides, the CDR3 is TGTGCCAGCAGTTACGGCAATATGAACACTGAAGCTTTCTTT. Translation gives CASSYGNMNTEAFF.

The chain couples TRBV29-1 to TRBJ1-2; D not certain. Trimming pared 3 bases from V and 7 bases from J, leaving 9 bases between. CDR3 length equals 11 residues. CDR1 is SQVTM and CDR2 is ANQGSEA in the germline V gene. The CDR3 sequence is CSVEVSRGYTF. Here the CDR3 DNA reads TGCAGCGTTGAGGTTAGTCGTGGCTACACCTTC.

This rearrangement joins TRBV3-1 (or the pseudogene TRBV3-2) to TRBJ2-1; 12 bases are shared with TRBD1. After removal of 6 bases from V and 6 bases from J, the junction contained 15 bases not matched to a gene. Germline V gene data show CDR1 as LGHDT and CDR2 as YNNKEL (reference sequence). The CDR3 sequence is 18 residues long. The CDR3 sequence: CASRAGQGATSGFNEQFF. The DNA for the CDR3 is TGTGCCAGCAGAGCGGGACAGGGGGCGACTAGCGGATTCAATGAGCAGTTCTTC.

The CDR3 DNA is TGCGCCAGCAGCTCCGCACAGGGTTTTATGGGCAATGAGCAGTTCTTC. Translation: CASSSAQGFMGNEQFF. The V and J genes are TRBV5-1 and TRBJ2-1; tentative D call: TRBD1 (6 bases). V lost 3 bases and J lost 6, with 19 bases in between. The CDR3 runs to 16 residues. Germline V gene sequence: CDR1 SGHRS, CDR2 YFSETQ.

This clone was observed once. This chain connects TRBV4-2 to TRBJ2-7; the D gene is possibly TRBD2 (6 bases). V was cut by 1 base and J by 12 bases, with 16 bases left in between. Germline lookup yields CDR1 LGHNA and CDR2 YNFKEQ. There are 13 residues in the CDR3. The CDR3 sequence: CASSQVGSGDPYF. In DNA form, the CDR3 reads TGTGCCAGCAGCCAAGTCGGTAGCGGAGACCCGTACTTC.

The chain recombines TRBV12-3 or TRBV12-4 with TRBJ1-1; D is ambiguous. This CDR3 has 13 residues. Trimming removed 5 bases at V and 7 bases at J, with 14 bases between. In nucleotides, the CDR3 is TGTGCCAGCAGTCTTGACCGGGTTGGTGAAGCTTTCTTT. This sequence encodes CASSLDRVGEAFF.

This clone was seen once. The V call is TRBV6-5, the J call TRBJ1-2, with 7 bases fitting TRBD1. V shed 4 bases and J 6 bases; nucleotides not matched to a gene: 5. In germline, CDR1 is MNHEY, CDR2 SVGAGI. This CDR3 is built from 13 residues. CDR3 DNA: TGTGCCAGCAGTTCCTGGACAGGCGATGGCTACACCTTC. This sequence encodes CASSSWTGDGYTF.

The chain is built from TRBV6-6 and TRBJ1-2; possibly TRBD1 for D (6 bases). Per the germline V gene, CDR1 is MNHNY and CDR2 is SVGAGI (reference sequence). V was shortened by 6 bases and J by 7 bases, with 18 bases between the two germline ends. This CDR3 has 14 amino acids. The CDR3 reads CASSQQGAGSGYTF. The CDR3 DNA is TGTGCCAGCAGCCAACAGGGTGCAGGGAGTGGCTACACCTTC.

The chain employs TRBV7-3 and TRBJ1-1, with 7 bases identical to TRBD1. The CDR3 runs 15 residues. Losses at the gene ends were 5 bases for V and 4 bases for J; bases not matched to a gene: 10. CDR1 is SGHTA, CDR2 FQGTGA, per germline. CDR3 nucleotides: TGTGCCAGCAGCCGGATAGGACAGGCGGCCACTGAAGCTTTCTTT. It yields the protein CASSRIGQAATEAFF.

The chain links TRBV7-6 to TRBJ2-7, with 7 bases identical to TRBD1. This CDR3 has 13 residues. Germline assignment: CDR1 SGHVS and CDR2 FNYEAQ. The V gene end was trimmed by 5 bases and the J gene end by 6 bases; junction bases not matched to a gene: 7. The CDR3 DNA reads TGTGCCAGCAGCCTCGACAGGGTTGCCGAGCAGTACTTC. Its translation is CASSLDRVAEQYF.

The chain employs TRBV7-9 and TRBJ1-2, with 9 positions matching TRBD1. In germline, CDR1 is SEHNR, CDR2 FQNEAQ (reference sequence). Losses at the gene ends were 5 bases for V and 6 bases for J; bases not matched to a gene: 4. CDR3 length equals 13 residues. DNA of the CDR3: TGTGCCAGCAGCCCGGGACAGGGCCATGGCTACACCTTC. This sequence encodes CASSPGQGHGYTF.

The J gene is TRBJ1-4, the V gene TRBV3-1 (or the pseudogene TRBV3-2); 9 bases agree with TRBD1. The CDR3 sequence is 15 residues long. Germline V gene sequence: CDR1 LGHDT, CDR2 YNNKEL (reference sequence). The V and J ends lost 7 bases and 7 bases, in that order; junction bases with no gene match: 10. The CDR3 nucleotides read TGTGCCAGCACCCCGGGAGGGACAGGGTCTGAAAAACTGTTTTTT. It codes for CASTPGGTGSEKLFF.

This chain uses TRBV10-3 with TRBJ2-2; 7 nucleotides match TRBD2. V trimming: 5 bases; J trimming: 6 bases; junction bases outside the gene matches: 3. The CDR3 extends over 13 amino acids. Germline V gene data show CDR1 as ENHRY and CDR2 as SYGVKD. The chain's CDR3 is CAISSGKAGELFF. CDR3 sequence (DNA): TGTGCCATCAGTAGCGGGAAGGCCGGGGAGCTGTTTTTT.

The gene calls are TRBV7-8 and TRBJ1-1, with D uncertain. Per germline, CDR1 SGHVS and CDR2 FQNEAQ. V was cut by 5 bases and J by 5 bases, with 6 bases left in between. The CDR3 has 11 amino acids. CDR3 bases: TGTGCCAGCAGCCTTAAAACTGAAGCTTTCTTT. This sequence encodes CASSLKTEAFF.

The chain has TRBV5-8 and TRBJ2-3; D is perhaps TRBD1 (6 bases). The CDR3 consists of 15 residues. V lost 2 bases to trimming and J lost 2 bases, with 12 bases between them. From germline, CDR1 is SGHTS and CDR2 YDEGEE. CDR3 region: CASSLYRTVTDTQYF. The CDR3 nucleotides read TGTGCCAGCAGCTTATATCGGACAGTCACAGATACGCAGTATTTT.

The chain links TRBV19 to TRBJ1-5; D is uncertain. The CDR3 is 15 amino acids. V lost 0 bases and J lost 2, with 8 bases in between. CDR1 and CDR2 (germline): LNHDA, SQIVND (reference sequence). CDR3 in amino acids: CASSIERQGNQPQHF. In nucleotides, the CDR3 is TGTGCCAGTAGTATAGAACGGCAGGGCAATCAGCCCCAGCATTTT.

The chain has TRBV5-5 and TRBJ1-5; perhaps TRBD1 as D (6 bases). The V and J ends lost 4 bases and 4 bases respectively, with 15 bases between them. CDR3 length: 15 residues. Germline-derived CDR1 and CDR2 are SGHKS and YYEKEE (reference sequence). The CDR3 nucleotides are TGTGCCAGCAGCGGGGCATTACAGGGAAATCAGCCCCAGCATTTT. Encoded protein: CASSGALQGNQPQHF.

The chain couples TRBV6-5 to TRBJ2-7; weak D call: TRBD1 (6 bases). This CDR3 is 14 amino acids long. The germline V gene encodes CDR1 MNHEY and CDR2 SVGAGI. The V gene lost 2 bases and the J gene lost 5 bases, with 13 bases spanning the gap. CDR3 nucleotide sequence: TGTGCCAGCAGTTACGGGCAGGGGAAAGACGAGCAGTACTTC. This translates into CASSYGQGKDEQYF.

The chain combines TRBV6-2 or TRBV6-3 with TRBJ2-1, with D possibly matching TRBD2 (5 bases). The CDR3 contains 12 residues. With 6 bases removed from V and 11 bases from J, the gap between germline ends came to 14 bases. Germline lookup yields CDR1 MNHEY and CDR2 SVGEGT. The DNA for the CDR3 is TGTGCCAGCAGCCAAGCCGTCGGGAAGCAGTTCTTC. As protein: CASSQAVGKQFF.

The J gene is TRBJ1-5, the V gene TRBV7-9, with TRBD1 matching 11 bases. Trimming took 1 base from V and 4 from J; bases not matched to a gene: 6. Germline loops: CDR1 SEHNR, CDR2 FQNEAQ (reference sequence). CDR3 size: 17 residues. The chain's CDR3 is CASSLGWTGGLNQPQHF. The CDR3, as DNA: TGTGCCAGCAGCTTAGGTTGGACAGGGGGCTTAAATCAGCCCCAGCATTTT.

This chain links TRBV28 with TRBJ1-2; TRBD1 aligns across 7 bases. CDR3 size: 13 residues. Trimming removed 9 bases from V and 2 bases from J; junction bases left unmatched: 6. Germline assignment: CDR1 MDHEN and CDR2 SYDVKM. The CDR3 nucleotides read TGTGCCAGTAGACAGGGTTTAAACTATGGCTACACCTTC. It specifies CASRQGLNYGYTF.

V gene TRBV6-2 or TRBV6-3 combines with J gene TRBJ1-2; D not resolved. Trimming left V 6 bases short and J 4 bases short, with 12 bases between. CDR1 is MNHEY, CDR2 SVGEGT, per germline. CDR3 size: 13 residues. CDR3 sequence reads: CASSSERGYGYTF. The DNA of the CDR3 is TGTGCCAGCAGCTCGGAGCGCGGCTATGGCTACACCTTC.

This chain links TRBV9 with TRBJ2-7, with a possible D match to TRBD2 (6 bases). V lost 3 bases and J lost 5, with 15 bases in between. This CDR3 spans 14 amino acids. From germline, CDR1 is SGDLS and CDR2 YYNGEE. This CDR3 reads CASSALDYKDEQYF. The CDR3 DNA sequence: TGTGCCAGCAGCGCCCTGGACTATAAGGACGAGCAGTACTTC.

This clone was observed a few times. V and J are TRBV5-1 and TRBJ1-3; TRBD1 is a possible D gene (5 bases). V shed 0 bases and J shed 4 bases, with 14 bases lying between them. Germline CDR1 and CDR2: SGHRS and YFSETQ. CDR3 length equals 16 residues. CDR3 region: CASSLGAGSRGNTIYF. CDR3 DNA sequence: TGCGCCAGCAGCTTGGGAGCAGGGTCTCGAGGAAACACCATATATTTT.

This clone was found once. This chain uses TRBV5-8 with TRBJ1-5; 8 positions match TRBD1. This CDR3 comprises 15 residues. V lost 5 bases, J lost 7 bases, and 11 bases stayed unmatched. Germline V gene lookup returns CDR1 SGHTS and CDR2 YDEGEE. CDR3 nucleotides: TGTGCCAGCAGTTTAGACAGGGGTTATAGACAGCCCCAGCATTTT. Protein: CASSLDRGYRQPQHF.

The chain couples TRBV19 to TRBJ2-7; tentative D call: TRBD1 (6 bases). The CDR3 is made up of 15 amino acids. V lost 3 bases, J lost 2 bases, and 14 bases lay in between. The germline CDR1 and CDR2 sequences are LNHDA and SQIVND (reference sequence). CDR3 region: CASSILPGATYEQYF. The CDR3 region has the DNA TGTGCCAGTAGTATTCTGCCAGGGGCGACCTACGAGCAGTACTTC.

The CDR3 sequence is CASSTWTSGRGDTQYF. CDR3 DNA sequence: TGTGCCAGCAGTACCTGGACTAGCGGGAGGGGCGATACGCAGTATTTT. The V call is TRBV5-6, the J call TRBJ2-3, with TRBD2 matching over 15 bases. V shed 5 bases, J shed 6 bases, and the junction held 7 bases outside the gene matches. The CDR3 has 16 amino acids. CDR1 and CDR2 (germline): SGHDT, YYEEEE.